A single sample is the source of the 15 T cell receptor beta chains below, sequenced in a study of blood T cell repertoires in COVID-19. The data were produced by immunoSEQ multiplex PCR, yet TCRdb's version contains in-frame clones alone and is incomplete. The sample has about 160,000 clones; around four fifths are singletons. Sequenced material: peripheral blood. These TCRs come from a woman aged 80 or older with active or convalescent COVID-19.

This sequence joins TRBV6-5 and TRBJ1-2, with TRBD1 matching 7 bases. V gave up 4 bases and J gave up 3 bases; unmatched junction bases: 5. Germline V gene lookup returns CDR1 MNHEY and CDR2 SVGAGI. The CDR3 covers 14 residues. CDR3 protein: CASSLKGAYYGYTF. The CDR3 DNA reads TGTGCCAGCAGTTTAAAGGGGGCTTACTATGGCTACACCTTC.

The V call is TRBV4-3, the J call TRBJ2-1; 11 bases match TRBD1. Germline CDR1 LGHNA, CDR2 YSLEER. The CDR3 totals 15 residues. V shed 3 bases and J 8 bases; nucleotides not matched to a gene: 6. Here the CDR3 DNA reads TGCGCCAGCAGCCATGGACAGGGGGCGCTTGATGAGCAGTTCTTC. This translates into CASSHGQGALDEQFF.

This clone appeared once. The rearrangement links TRBV19 to TRBJ2-7; 8 positions agree with TRBD1. V dropped 6 bases and J dropped 5; count of bases not matched to a gene: 9. The V gene's germline CDR1 is LNHDA and CDR2 SQIVND (reference sequence). This CDR3 contains 14 residues. CDR3 sequence (DNA): TGTGCCAGTAGACCGGACAGGGAGGTGAACGAGCAGTACTTC. This codes for CASRPDREVNEQYF. The complete variable domain, with remaining parts taken from reference TRBV19 and TRBJ2-7, reads DGGITQSPKYLFRKEGQNVTLSCEQNLNHDAMYWYRQDPGQGLRLIYYSQIVNDFQKGDIAEGYSVSREKKESFPLTVTSAQKNPTAFYLCASRPDREVNEQYFGPGTRLTVT.

This sequence joins TRBV14 and TRBJ1-3, with D uncertain. V was pared by 5 bases and J by 4 bases, with 18 bases between. CDR3 size: 16 residues. Germline CDR1 reads SGHDN; CDR2 reads FVKESK. CDR3 DNA sequence: TGTGCCAGCAGCTCGAGGATCAACCTTGGCGGAAACACCATATATTTT. Translating gives CASSSRINLGGNTIYF.

The chain uses TRBV6-1 and TRBJ1-1; unclear D gene. This CDR3 has 13 amino acids. Germline-derived CDR1 and CDR2 are MNHNS and SASEGT. Between the trimmed V and J ends, which lost 7 bases and 4 bases, there was a span of 13 bases. The CDR3 loop reads CASIARVATEAFF. In DNA form, the CDR3 reads TGTGCCAGCATCGCGAGGGTCGCCACTGAAGCTTTCTTT.

A single count supports this clone. The CDR3 is CASSWSDQQTYYGYTF. The CDR3 DNA reads as TGTGCCAGCAGTTGGAGTGACCAACAAACCTACTATGGCTACACCTTC. The rearrangement joins TRBV6-2 or TRBV6-3 to TRBJ1-2, with D hard to call. The CDR3 length is 16 residues. V gave up 4 bases and J gave up 3 bases, with 18 bases separating them. Germline V gene data show CDR1 as MNHEY and CDR2 as SVGEGT.

The gene calls are TRBV7-6 and TRBJ1-5; D may be TRBD1 (5 bases). V was trimmed by 1 base and J by 4 bases, leaving 11 bases between them. This CDR3 spans 15 amino acids. Germline CDR1 SGHVS, CDR2 FNYEAQ. CDR3 sequence (DNA): TGTGCCAGCAGCTTAGGGGCCGGGGGGAATCAGCCCCAGCATTTT. Protein: CASSLGAGGNQPQHF.

V gene TRBV11-2 combines with J gene TRBJ2-2; no definite D call. CDR3 length: 17 amino acids. Deletions cut 3 bases from V and 0 bases from J, with 14 bases between. CDR1 SGHAT and CDR2 FQNNGV come from the germline V gene. The CDR3, as DNA: TGTGCCAGCAGCTTTCTCATGACATCCGCGAACACCGGGGAGCTGTTTTTT. Its protein product is CASSFLMTSANTGELFF.

This clone was seen just once. The rearrangement uses TRBV24-1 and TRBJ2-1; 8 bases are shared with TRBD2. The trim removed 3 bases at V and 4 bases at J, leaving 7 bases unmatched. Germline V gene lookup returns CDR1 KGHDR and CDR2 SFDVKD. CDR3 length: 16 residues. The CDR3 sequence is CATSDPSGGPYNEQFF. The CDR3 DNA reads TGTGCCACCAGTGATCCCAGCGGGGGACCTTACAATGAGCAGTTCTTC.

V is TRBV19 and J is TRBJ2-5; 11 bases are shared with TRBD2. V shed 5 bases, J shed 3 bases, and the junction held 11 bases outside the gene matches. CDR3 length: 17 residues. The germline gives CDR1 LNHDA, CDR2 SQIVND (reference sequence). The DNA of the CDR3 is TGTGCCAGTAGTGGGCTACTAGCGGGGGACCTCGAAGAGACCCAGTACTTC. This sequence encodes CASSGLLAGDLEETQYF. The variable domain in full, with the rest retrieved from reference TRBV19 and TRBJ2-5, is DGGITQSPKYLFRKEGQNVTLSCEQNLNHDAMYWYRQDPGQGLRLIYYSQIVNDFQKGDIAEGYSVSREKKESFPLTVTSAQKNPTAFYLCASSGLLAGDLEETQYFGPGTRLLVL.

The V and J genes are TRBV2 and TRBJ2-3; 7 nucleotides line up with TRBD1. The CDR3 runs to 14 residues. Germline-derived CDR1 and CDR2 are SNHLY and FYNNEI. Trimming cost V 10 bases and J 4 bases; bases outside gene matches: 11. CDR3 DNA: TGTGCCACAAAAGGGGGCACAGGGGCAGATACGCAGTATTTT. This sequence encodes CATKGGTGADTQYF.

This chain links TRBV20-1 with TRBJ2-5; 11 bases are shared with TRBD2. Germline V gene data show CDR1 as DFQATT and CDR2 as SNEGSKA (reference sequence). V dropped 3 bases and J dropped 1; count of bases not matched to a gene: 4. The CDR3 has 15 amino acids. CDR3 sequence (DNA): TGCAGTGCTAGTCCTAGCGGGGGGCCCCAAGAGACCCAGTACTTC. This encodes CSASPSGGPQETQYF.

The chain is built from TRBV2 and TRBJ1-4; D gene uncertain. Germline CDR1 SNHLY, CDR2 FYNNEI. This CDR3 region has 15 residues. Trimming took 2 bases from V and 0 from J, leaving 7 bases between them. The CDR3 DNA is TGTGCCAGCAGTGAAACACCTGCAACTAATGAAAAACTGTTTTTT. Translated: CASSETPATNEKLFF.

This clone has just one count. The J gene is TRBJ1-1, the V gene TRBV7-6; 7 bases line up with TRBD1. CDR1 is SGHVS and CDR2 is FNYEAQ in the germline V gene. Trimming took 5 bases from V and 0 from J; bases not matched to a gene: 12. The CDR3 is 17 amino acids. The CDR3 bases are TGTGCCAGCAGCCGAGGGGACAGCCAGCAGCTGAACACTGAAGCTTTCTTT. This encodes CASSRGDSQQLNTEAFF.

This clone was found a few times. This sequence joins TRBV19 and TRBJ1-5; D remains ambiguous. Trimming pared 6 bases from V and 2 bases from J, leaving 5 bases between. The CDR3 extends over 12 amino acids. Looked up from germline, CDR1 is LNHDA and CDR2 is SQIVND (reference sequence). The CDR3 sequence: CASSPGNQPQHF. DNA of the CDR3: TGTGCCAGTAGCCCCGGCAATCAGCCCCAGCATTTT.